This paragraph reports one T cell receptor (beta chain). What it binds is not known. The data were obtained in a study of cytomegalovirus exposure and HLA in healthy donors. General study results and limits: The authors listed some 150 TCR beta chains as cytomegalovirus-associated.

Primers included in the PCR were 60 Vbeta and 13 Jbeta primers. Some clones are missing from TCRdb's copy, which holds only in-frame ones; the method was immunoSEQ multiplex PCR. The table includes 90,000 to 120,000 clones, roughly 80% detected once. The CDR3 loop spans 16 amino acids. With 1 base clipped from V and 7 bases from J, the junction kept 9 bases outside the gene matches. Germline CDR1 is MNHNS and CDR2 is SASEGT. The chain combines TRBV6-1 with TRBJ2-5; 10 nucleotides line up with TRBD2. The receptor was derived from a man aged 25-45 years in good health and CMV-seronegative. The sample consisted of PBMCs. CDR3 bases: TGTGCCAGCAGTGAAGAAACGGGACTAGCGCTCTCGACCCAGTACTTC. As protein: CASSEETGLALSTQYF.